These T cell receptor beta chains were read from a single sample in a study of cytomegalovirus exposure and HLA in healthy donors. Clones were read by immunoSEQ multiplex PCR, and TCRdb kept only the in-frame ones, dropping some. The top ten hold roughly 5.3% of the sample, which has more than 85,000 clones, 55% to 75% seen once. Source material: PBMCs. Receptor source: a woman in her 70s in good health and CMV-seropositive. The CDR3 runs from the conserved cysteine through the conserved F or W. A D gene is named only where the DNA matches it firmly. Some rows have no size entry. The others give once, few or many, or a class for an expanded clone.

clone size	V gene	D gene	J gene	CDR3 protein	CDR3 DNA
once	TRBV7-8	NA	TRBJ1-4	CASSPPRGSLNEKLFF	TGTGCCAGCAGCCCGCCTAGGGGGAGCCTCAATGAAAAACTGTTTTTT
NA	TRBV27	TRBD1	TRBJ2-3	CASRPNRDSYTDTQYF	TGTGCCAGCAGGCCCAATAGGGACAGCTACACAGATACGCAGTATTTT
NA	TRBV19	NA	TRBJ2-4	CASSVLAGIAKNIQYF	TGTGCCAGTAGTGTACTGGCAGGCATAGCCAAAAACATTCAGTACTTC
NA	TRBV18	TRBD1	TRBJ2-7	CASSLGQGDEQYF	TGTGCCAGCTCCCTGGGACAGGGTGACGAGCAGTACTTC
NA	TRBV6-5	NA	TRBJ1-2	CASSYSGRARGYTF	TGTGCCAGCAGTTACTCGGGGAGGGCGCGAGGCTACACCTTC
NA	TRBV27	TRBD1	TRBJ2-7	CASRRDRVKQYF	TGTGCCAGCAGGAGAGACAGGGTGAAGCAGTACTTC
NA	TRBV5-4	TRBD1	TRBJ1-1	CASSRQGQDEAFF	TGTGCCAGCAGCCGACAGGGCCAGGACGAAGCTTTCTTT
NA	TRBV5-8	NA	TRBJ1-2	CASSLGGPTGSYTF	TGTGCCAGCAGCTTGGGGGGGCCGACTGGGAGCTACACCTTC
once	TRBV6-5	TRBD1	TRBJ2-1	CASSYGQEVHNEQFF	TGTGCCAGCAGTTACGGACAGGAGGTCCACAATGAGCAGTTCTTC
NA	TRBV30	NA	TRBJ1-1	CAWSPGFSDTEAFF	TGTGCCTGGAGTCCCGGTTTTTCGGACACTGAAGCTTTCTTT
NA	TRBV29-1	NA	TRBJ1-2	CSVDSGSGGYTF	TGCAGCGTTGACTCAGGCTCAGGTGGCTACACCTTC